This T cell receptor beta chain was retrieved from a study of T-cell memory formation after mild COVID-19. General study points: Contracting CD4+ clones lay largely in CM and EM, with CD8+ ones residing in EMRA. Researchers could not confirm that second-wave clones peaking on day 37 targeted SARS-CoV-2.

5'RACE, which relied on constant-segment primers, yielded TCR alpha and TCR beta cDNA libraries carrying sample barcodes and UMIs. Using its own MiXCR run on the 5' RACE reads, TCRdb lists one record per CDR3 protein. The sample has tens of thousands of distinct CDR3 sequences; 20% to 30% are singletons. As concerns this clonotype: The antigen is not known.

The clonotype comes from a man aged 18-30 years who had mild COVID-19 (a few samples of this study predate the infection). Cell type and time point are not known. The sequenced sample was PBMCs or a T cell subset sorted from them (not recorded which).

CDR3 bases: TGTGCCACCCGGGGACAGGGAGGCCAAGAGACCCAGTACTTC. Its translation is CATRGQGGQETQYF. This chain connects TRBV24-1 to TRBJ2-5, with 9 bases that match TRBD1. Germline CDR1 KGHDR, CDR2 SFDVKD. Trimming removed 9 bases from V and 1 base from J; junction bases left unmatched: 5. This CDR3 is 14 amino acids long.